One and the same sample provided the 18 T cell receptor beta chains below, sequenced in a study of neurological immune-mediated disorders (dated by TCRdb to between 2018 and 2021). Libraries were prepared through 5' RACE. TCRdb names Illumina HiSeq 2500 as the instrument used. Using fastp trimming at Q25 and MiXCR clonotype assembly, TCRdb reanalyzed the public sequencing data and kept in-frame beta chains. Rows with a matching CDR3 protein are joined into one entry that keeps the most common DNA and genes. The sample has 15,000 to 20,000 distinct CDR3 sequences on record, roughly 29% of them singletons. About 33% of the sample is taken by the ten largest. Sequencing input: PBMCs. The source of these receptors is a man aged 50-59 years with HTLV-1-associated myelopathy (HAM/TSP).

This chain links TRBV12-3 or TRBV12-4 with TRBJ1-2; TRBD1 is a possible D gene (5 bases). The CDR3 is made up of 15 amino acids. V lost 5 bases and J lost 2, with 15 bases in between. The CDR3 DNA is TGTGCCAGCAGTACGGGGACGGGAGGGAACTATGGCTACACCTTC. Its translation is CASSTGTGGNYGYTF.

This clonotype was seen repeatedly, ten times or more. The chain couples TRBV4-1 to TRBJ1-5; TRBD1 matches 7 bases. The CDR3 loop spans 14 amino acids. The germline CDR1 and CDR2 sequences are MGHRA and YSYEKL. Trimming cost V 1 base and J 9 bases; bases outside gene matches: 6. CDR3 coding DNA: TGCGCCAGCAGCCAAGGACAGGGCTCCGGGCCCCAGCATTTT. The encoded protein is CASSQGQGSGPQHF.

The sample holds a few counts of this clonotype. V usage is TRBV21-1 and J usage is TRBJ2-3; TRBD1 is the table's D call, not checked against the DNA. TRBV21-1 is deemed a pseudogene. The CDR3 loop spans 17 amino acids. CDR3 coding DNA: TGTGCCAGCAGCAAAGACGAAAGGAGGGGGCCCTGCGATACGCAGTATTTT. Translation: CASSKDERRGPCDTQYF.

This clonotype was seen at least ten times. The gene calls are TRBV7-2 and TRBJ2-2; D gene ambiguous. Germline V gives CDR1 SGHTA, CDR2 FQGNSA. Trimming cost V 1 base and J 1 base, with 10 bases left between them. CDR3 length equals 16 residues. CDR3 DNA: TGTGCCAGCAGCTTAGGAGGCAGGCTGAACACCGGGGAGCTGTTTTTT. The encoded protein is CASSLGGRLNTGELFF.

The chain joins TRBV29-1 to TRBJ2-1; 9 bases are a match to TRBD1. The CDR3 runs 12 residues. The germline gives CDR1 SQVTM, CDR2 ANQGSEA. CDR3: CSYGQGWNEQFF. The CDR3 DNA reads as TGCAGTTACGGACAGGGGTGGAATGAGCAGTTCTTC.

The chain uses TRBV15 and TRBJ2-2, with 8 bases matching TRBD2. The V gene end was trimmed by 5 bases and the J gene end by 6 bases; junction bases not matched to a gene: 8. CDR3 length: 15 residues. Germline CDR1 LNHNV, CDR2 YYDKDF (reference sequence). This CDR3 reads CATSPGGGRPGELFF. CDR3 bases: TGTGCCACCAGCCCTGGGGGCGGGAGGCCCGGGGAGCTGTTTTTT.

There are a few counts of this clonotype. The chain carries TRBV20-1 and TRBJ2-1; D perhaps matches TRBD2 (5 bases). V lost 5 bases and J 3 bases, leaving 14 bases between the germline ends. CDR1 and CDR2 from the germline V gene are DFQATT and SNEGSKA (reference sequence). The CDR3 is made up of 14 amino acids. In DNA, the CDR3 is TGCAGTGCTCCATGGACGGGAATCTACAATGAGCAGTTCTTC. Encoded protein: CSAPWTGIYNEQFF.

This clonotype was counted only a few times. The chain carries TRBV20-1 and TRBJ2-5; 7 nucleotides align to TRBD2. This CDR3 region has 14 residues. The J segment lost 2 bases and the V segment lost 0 bases, leaving 3 bases of the junction unmatched. The V gene's germline CDR1 is DFQATT and CDR2 SNEGSKA (reference sequence). The CDR3 sequence is CSARDPGGQETQYF. CDR3 in DNA: TGCAGTGCTAGAGATCCGGGAGGACAAGAGACCCAGTACTTC.

This clonotype occurred once. This sequence joins TRBV5-1 and TRBJ2-2; 8 positions agree with TRBD1. The CDR3 contains 14 residues. The germline gives CDR1 SGHRS, CDR2 YFSETQ. V was pared by 4 bases and J by 5 bases, with 4 bases of the junction left unmatched. The CDR3 DNA is TGCGCCAGCAGCGGACAGGGTATTACCGGGGAGCTGTTTTTT. Translating gives CASSGQGITGELFF.

J is TRBJ2-1 and V is TRBV12-3 or TRBV12-4; no clear D gene. Trimming pared 7 bases from V and 0 bases from J, leaving 7 bases between. This CDR3 is built from 13 residues. The CDR3 sequence is CASNWGSYNEQFF. The CDR3 region has the DNA TGTGCCAGCAATTGGGGCTCCTACAATGAGCAGTTCTTC.

This chain links TRBV27 with TRBJ1-4; D gene unclear. Germline V gives CDR1 MNHEY, CDR2 SMNVEV (reference sequence). This CDR3 is built from 14 residues. Trimming cost V 6 bases and J 6 bases, with 14 bases left between them. The CDR3 nucleotides are TGTGCCAGCAGCTCGAATCCTTGGTATGAAAAACTGTTTTTT. It codes for CASSSNPWYEKLFF.

This clonotype is classed as medium-sized. The chain carries TRBV20-1 and TRBJ2-3; TRBD2 aligns across 7 bases. This CDR3 region has 14 residues. Per the germline V gene, CDR1 is DFQATT and CDR2 is SNEGSKA (reference sequence). The CDR3 region is CSARLADATDTQYF. CDR3 nucleotide sequence: TGCAGCGCCAGACTAGCTGATGCGACAGATACGCAGTATTTT.

This clonotype was seen a handful of times. The V call is TRBV5-1, the J call TRBJ2-5; no definite D call. The V gene's germline CDR1 is SGHRS and CDR2 YFSETQ. The CDR3 has 13 amino acids. The V end lost 4 bases, the J end lost 4 bases, and 11 bases lay between the germline ends. CDR3 coding DNA: TGCGCCAGCAGCGGCGTCCCGGGAGAGACCCAGTACTTC. Its protein is CASSGVPGETQYF.

The chain employs TRBV25-1 and TRBJ1-1, with D possibly matching TRBD1 (5 bases). The CDR3 has 12 amino acids. V was cut by 6 bases and J by 11 bases, with 16 bases left in between. Looked up from germline, CDR1 is MGHDK and CDR2 is SYGVNS. The CDR3 DNA reads TGTGCCAGCAGCGCCGCCCTTTCAGGGGCTTTCTTT. This translates into CASSAALSGAFF.

This clonotype was counted only a few times. One end of the junction fails to match germline, which may point to a read error. The chain couples TRBV5-1 to TRBJ2-7; TRBD2 aligns across 7 bases. CDR3 size: 16 residues. Germline assignment: CDR1 SGHRS and CDR2 YFSETQ. CDR3 sequence (DNA): TGCGCCAACAGCCTCGGCGGGGCTAGCGGCTCCTACGAGCAGTACTTC. The encoded protein is CANSLGGASGSYEQYF. Together with reference TRBV5-1 and TRBJ2-7, the CDR3 gives the full variable domain: KAGVTQTPRYLIKTRGQQVTLSCSPISGHRSVSWYQQTPGQGLQFLFEYFSETQRNKGNFPGRFSGRQFSNSRSEMNVSTLELGDSALYLCANSLGGASGSYEQYFGPGTRLTVT.

The chain links TRBV2 to TRBJ2-7; 8 bases line up with TRBD1. From germline, CDR1 is SNHLY and CDR2 FYNNEI. V trimming: 6 bases; J trimming: 7 bases; junction bases outside the gene matches: 2. The CDR3 is 11 residues long. The CDR3 sequence: CASRDRVEQYF. The CDR3 coding sequence is TGTGCCAGCAGGGACAGGGTTGAGCAGTACTTC. Drawing the rest from reference TRBV2 and TRBJ2-7, the complete variable domain is EPEVTQTPSHQVTQMGQEVILRCVPISNHLYFYWYRQILGQKVEFLVSFYNNEISEKSEIFDDQFSVERPDGSNFTLKIRSTKLEDSAMYFCASRDRVEQYFGPGTRLTVT.

The gene calls are TRBV2 and TRBJ1-4; perhaps TRBD1 as D (6 bases). This CDR3 is 14 amino acids long. The germline gives CDR1 SNHLY, CDR2 FYNNEI. V lost 4 bases and J lost 8, with 14 bases in between. CDR3 sequence: CASSGTDLDEKLFF. The CDR3 DNA reads TGTGCCAGCAGTGGGACAGACTTGGACGAAAAACTGTTTTTT.

The rearrangement links TRBV14 to TRBJ2-3; D uncertain. V lost 1 base and J lost 7, with 3 bases in between. CDR1 is SGHDN, CDR2 FVKESK, per germline. This CDR3 comprises 11 residues. CDR3 loop: CASSQGYTQYF. The CDR3 region has the DNA TGTGCCAGCAGCCAAGGATATACGCAGTATTTT.